These T cell receptor beta chains were read from a single sample in a study of cytomegalovirus exposure and HLA in healthy donors. Produced via immunoSEQ multiplex PCR; TCRdb's table is partial and in-frame only. The data hold 160,000 or so clones, with around 81% observed a single time. The sample taken for sequencing was PBMCs. These receptors came from a man aged 30 to 45 in good health and CMV-seropositive. CDR3s include the opening cysteine and the closing phenylalanine or tryptophan. The D gene is left open where the match is weak. Size values are once, few and many counts, or a class for expanded clones, and some rows have none.

D gene,J gene,V gene,clone size,CDR3 protein,CDR3 DNA
TRBD2,TRBJ2-1,TRBV19,.,CATGPERGGVDEQFF,TGTGCAACTGGACCCGAGCGGGGGGGCGTCGATGAGCAGTTCTTC
TRBD1,TRBJ2-1,TRBV7-2,once,CASSPPPGQGPYNEQFF,TGTGCCAGCAGCCCCCCCCCGGGACAGGGGCCCTACAATGAGCAGTTCTTC
TRBD2,TRBJ2-7,TRBV19,.,CASSMSSGGAYEQYF,TGTGCCAGTAGTATGTCAAGCGGGGGGGCCTACGAGCAGTACTTC
TRBD1,TRBJ2-7,TRBV7-3,.,CASGLRDRGLDEQYF,TGTGCCAGCGGCTTAAGGGACAGGGGTCTGGACGAGCAGTACTTC
.,TRBJ1-4,TRBV30,.,CAWSLPGLPNEKLFF,TGTGCCTGGAGTTTGCCAGGTCTACCAAATGAAAAACTGTTTTTT
TRBD2,TRBJ2-7,TRBV7-2,once,CASSLLPGGLAGSYEQYF,TGTGCCAGCAGCTTACTCCCTGGGGGACTAGCGGGGTCCTACGAGCAGTACTTC
.,TRBJ2-7,TRBV15,.,CATAGGSYEQYF,TGTGCCACCGCCGGCGGGTCCTACGAGCAGTACTTC
.,TRBJ2-3,TRBV27,.,CASSRRGWDTQYF,TGTGCCAGCAGTCGACGGGGTTGGGATACGCAGTATTTT
.,TRBJ1-2,TRBV5-1,.,CASSFGVGAHEEGYTF,TGCGCCAGCAGCTTTGGGGTGGGGGCCCATGAAGAAGGCTACACCTTC
TRBD1,TRBJ1-5,TRBV4-1,.,CASSLTPPGQTNQPQHF,TGCGCCAGCAGCCTTACCCCGCCGGGACAGACCAATCAGCCCCAGCATTTT
.,TRBJ1-4,TRBV6-6,.,CASSRTDPPNEKLFF,TGTGCCAGCAGTCGCACAGACCCCCCTAATGAAAAACTGTTTTTT